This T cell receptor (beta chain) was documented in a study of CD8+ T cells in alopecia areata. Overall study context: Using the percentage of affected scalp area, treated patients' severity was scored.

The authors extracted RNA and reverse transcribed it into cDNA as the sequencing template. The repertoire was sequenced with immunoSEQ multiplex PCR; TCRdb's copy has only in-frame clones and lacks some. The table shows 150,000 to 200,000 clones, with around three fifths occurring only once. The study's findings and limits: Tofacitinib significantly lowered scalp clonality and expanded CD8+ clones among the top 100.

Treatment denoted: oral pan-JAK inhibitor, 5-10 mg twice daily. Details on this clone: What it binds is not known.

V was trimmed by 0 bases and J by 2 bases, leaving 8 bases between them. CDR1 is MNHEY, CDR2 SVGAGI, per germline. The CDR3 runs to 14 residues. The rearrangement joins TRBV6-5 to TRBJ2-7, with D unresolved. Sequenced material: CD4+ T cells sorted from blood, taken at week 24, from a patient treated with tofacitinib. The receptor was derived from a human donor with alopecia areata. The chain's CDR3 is CASSYSYGTYEQYF. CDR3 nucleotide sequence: TGTGCCAGCAGTTACTCATACGGTACCTACGAGCAGTACTTC.